The 17 T cell receptor beta chains reported below all come from one sample, sequenced in a study of blood T cell repertoires in COVID-19. TCRdb keeps only in-frame clones here, not all; method: immunoSEQ multiplex PCR. The data show 150,000 to 200,000 clones, 85% to 90% seen once. Sample: peripheral blood. The receptors were sampled from a woman aged 80 or older in a cohort sampled during active or convalescent COVID-19.

The rearrangement links TRBV18 to TRBJ2-7, with 9 bases identical to TRBD1. V was clipped by 6 bases and J by 2 bases; unmatched bases: 5. The CDR3 runs to 14 residues. CDR1 is KGHSH, CDR2 LQKENI, per germline. As DNA, the CDR3 is TGTGCCAGCTCTGGGACAGGGATAGCCTACGAGCAGTACTTC. It codes for CASSGTGIAYEQYF.

V gene TRBV18 combines with J gene TRBJ1-4; 7 bases agree with TRBD1. After removal of 0 bases from V and 8 bases from J, the junction contained 6 bases not matched to a gene. There are 15 residues in the CDR3. The germline gives CDR1 KGHSH, CDR2 LQKENI. The CDR3 loop reads CASSPPGGASEKLFF. The CDR3 DNA follows: TGTGCCAGCTCACCACCAGGGGGCGCGAGCGAAAAACTGTTTTTT.

The V gene is TRBV4-3, the J gene TRBJ2-2; TRBD2 is a possible D gene (6 bases). Germline values: CDR1 LGHNA, CDR2 YSLEER. The germline V and J ends were trimmed by 1 base and 4 bases, with 10 bases remaining between them. This CDR3 region has 15 residues. CDR3 sequence: CASSQVTGVTGELFF. CDR3 nucleotides: TGCGCCAGCAGCCAAGTCACGGGGGTCACCGGGGAGCTGTTTTTT.

In DNA form, the CDR3 reads TGTGCCAGCAGTGAATCTTGGGGCTATGATGAAAAACTGTTTTTT. Its protein product is CASSESWGYDEKLFF. The genes are TRBV6-1 and TRBJ1-4, with D possibly TRBD1 on 5 matching bases. The V end was cut by 2 bases, the J end by 6 bases, with 13 bases between. The CDR3 extends over 15 amino acids. The germline V gene has CDR1 MNHNS and CDR2 SASEGT.

The rearrangement links TRBV5-1 to TRBJ1-1; TRBD1 aligns across 10 bases. The CDR3 has 15 amino acids. Per germline, CDR1 SGHRS and CDR2 YFSETQ. Unmatched junction bases numbered 7, after V lost 4 bases and J lost 4 bases. CDR3 protein: CASSPGTGESTEAFF. CDR3 bases: TGCGCCAGCAGCCCAGGGACAGGGGAATCCACTGAAGCTTTCTTT.

This sequence joins TRBV19 and TRBJ1-2; 8 nucleotides agree with TRBD1. Losses at the gene ends were 6 bases for V and 4 bases for J; bases not matched to a gene: 13. In germline, CDR1 is LNHDA, CDR2 SQIVND (reference sequence). The CDR3 length is 16 residues. CDR3 sequence: CASSSPEAGGAYGYTF. CDR3 in DNA: TGTGCCAGTAGCAGCCCCGAGGCAGGGGGCGCCTATGGCTACACCTTC.

This clone has at least ten counts. The chain carries TRBV6-2 or TRBV6-3 and TRBJ1-1; D ambiguous. The CDR3 has 14 amino acids. The V gene lost 5 bases and the J gene lost 0 bases, with 10 bases spanning the gap. Germline V CDR1 and CDR2: MNHEY, SVGEGT. The DNA for the CDR3 is TGTGCCAGCAGTCGGCAGGAAATGAACACTGAAGCTTTCTTT. Encoded protein: CASSRQEMNTEAFF.

Only a few counts were recorded for this clone. The gene calls are TRBV7-9 and TRBJ1-2; D gene uncertain. The CDR3 has 14 residues. V was clipped by 5 bases and J by 2 bases, with 12 bases between them. In germline, CDR1 is SEHNR, CDR2 FQNEAQ (reference sequence). CDR3 protein: CASSLPTVNYGYTF. Written as DNA, the CDR3 is TGTGCCAGCAGCCTACCCACCGTAAACTATGGCTACACCTTC.

This sequence joins TRBV11-2 and TRBJ2-1; D gene unclear. The CDR3 contains 14 residues. Germline V gene lookup returns CDR1 SGHAT and CDR2 FQNNGV. V was trimmed by 7 bases and J by 4 bases, leaving 14 bases between them. In DNA form, the CDR3 reads TGTGCCAGCACCAACCGAGACAAGTACAATGAGCAGTTCTTC. As protein: CASTNRDKYNEQFF.

V gene TRBV28 combines with J gene TRBJ2-7, with TRBD1 matching over 9 bases. Trimming removed 3 bases from V and 9 bases from J; junction bases left unmatched: 9. The length of the CDR3 is 14 residues. CDR1 MDHEN and CDR2 SYDVKM come from the germline V gene. In DNA form, the CDR3 reads TGTGCCAGCAGTTTTCAGGGACAGGGAAGAGTGCAGTACGTC. This encodes CASSFQGQGRVQYV.

The V and J genes are TRBV6-5 and TRBJ2-5, with a weak D call TRBD1 (6 bases). This CDR3 is 13 amino acids long. Trimming left V 6 bases short and J 3 bases short, with 11 bases between. Germline V gene lookup returns CDR1 MNHEY and CDR2 SVGAGI. The CDR3 DNA is TGTGCCAGCAGCCGCGACAGGAAAGAGACCCAGTACTTC. Translating gives CASSRDRKETQYF.

V usage is TRBV6-5 and J usage is TRBJ1-2, with D maybe TRBD1 (5 bases). This CDR3 is 12 amino acids long. Trimming left V 11 bases short and J 7 bases short, with 17 bases between. In germline, CDR1 is MNHEY, CDR2 SVGAGI. The CDR3 region is CAGQAGGGGYTF. CDR3 bases: TGTGCCGGCCAAGCGGGGGGTGGTGGCTACACCTTC.

This chain uses TRBV4-3 with TRBJ1-6; no clear D gene. Germline V gene sequence: CDR1 LGHNA, CDR2 YSLEER. V was clipped by 3 bases and J by 9 bases, with 15 bases between them. The CDR3 loop spans 15 amino acids. The CDR3 loop reads CASSQNWREFSPLHF. For the CDR3, the DNA is TGCGCCAGCAGCCAGAATTGGCGGGAATTTTCACCCCTCCACTTT.

The V call is TRBV4-1, the J call TRBJ2-7; possible D gene TRBD2, 6 bases. Germline-derived CDR1 and CDR2 are MGHRA and YSYEKL. Trimming removed 2 bases at V and 2 bases at J, with 13 bases between. CDR3 size: 15 residues. The CDR3 DNA follows: TGCGCCAGCAGCCAAATGGGGACTGTAGCCTACGAGCAGTACTTC. It translates to CASSQMGTVAYEQYF.

The chain couples TRBV27 to TRBJ2-3; TRBD2 might be the D (6 bases). Germline loops: CDR1 MNHEY, CDR2 SMNVEV (reference sequence). V lost 0 bases and J 4 bases, leaving 8 bases between the germline ends. The CDR3 contains 14 residues. CDR3 nucleotide sequence: TGTGCCAGCAGTTTATCGCGGGGCCCAGATACGCAGTATTTT. Its protein product is CASSLSRGPDTQYF.

The genes are TRBV19 and TRBJ1-5; D is perhaps TRBD1 (5 bases). Germline V lookup: CDR1 LNHDA, CDR2 SQIVND (reference sequence). The CDR3 totals 16 residues. V dropped 5 bases and J dropped 3 bases, with 17 bases sitting between them. The CDR3 reads CASSGGARGPNQPQHF. DNA of the CDR3: TGTGCCAGTAGTGGAGGGGCCCGGGGACCCAATCAGCCCCAGCATTTT.

This clone has a single count. The chain combines TRBV3-1 (or the pseudogene TRBV3-2) with TRBJ1-1, with 12 bases fitting TRBD1. This CDR3 has 17 amino acids. Germline CDR1 reads LGHDT; CDR2 reads YNNKEL (reference sequence). The trim removed 4 bases at V and 7 bases at J, leaving 13 bases unmatched. The CDR3 region has the DNA TGTGCCAGCAGCCCACGGGACAGGGGGCCTGGGGCCGTTGAAGCTTTCTTT. Encoded protein: CASSPRDRGPGAVEAFF.